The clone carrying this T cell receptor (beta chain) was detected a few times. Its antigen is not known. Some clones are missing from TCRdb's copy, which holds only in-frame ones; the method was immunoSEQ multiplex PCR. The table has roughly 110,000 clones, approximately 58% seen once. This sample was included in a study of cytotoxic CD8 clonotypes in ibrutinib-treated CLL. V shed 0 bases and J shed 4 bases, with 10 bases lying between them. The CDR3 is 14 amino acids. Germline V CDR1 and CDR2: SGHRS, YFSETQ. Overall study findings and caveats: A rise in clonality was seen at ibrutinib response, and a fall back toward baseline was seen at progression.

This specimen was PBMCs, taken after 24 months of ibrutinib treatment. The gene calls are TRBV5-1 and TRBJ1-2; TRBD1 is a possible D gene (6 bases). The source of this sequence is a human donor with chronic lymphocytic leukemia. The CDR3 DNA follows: TGCGCCAGCAGCTTGGTACAGGGAACCTATGGCTACACCTTC. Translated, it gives CASSLVQGTYGYTF. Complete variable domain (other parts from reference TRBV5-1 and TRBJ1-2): KAGVTQTPRYLIKTRGQQVTLSCSPISGHRSVSWYQQTPGQGLQFLFEYFSETQRNKGNFPGRFSGRQFSNSRSEMNVSTLELGDSALYLCASSLVQGTYGYTFGSGTRLTVV.